Shown below are 6 T cell receptor beta chains from a single sample sequenced in a study of blood T cells in healthy people across ages. It was with a sample-barcoded 5' primer and a J-beta primer mix that a second PCR of roughly 7 to 12 cycles was run. TCRdb passed the 5' RACE reads through MiXCR, listing each CDR3 protein once. The table lists 750,000 to 950,000 distinct CDR3 sequences, 25% to 35% of them singletons. This sample also belongs to another study, concerning T cells of mothers and their children.

Material: blood. All receptors derive from a woman in her 40s in good health.

As regards this clonotype: Given a much more abundant clone one base away, this may be a read error. The rearrangement joins TRBV7-9 to TRBJ2-5; D remains ambiguous. CDR1 is SEHNR and CDR2 is FQNEAQ in the germline V gene (reference sequence). This CDR3 contains 13 residues. In DNA, the CDR3 is TGTGCCAGCTGCTTGGACGGGCAAGAGACCCAGTACTTC. This encodes CASCLDGQETQYF.

In its sample, this clonotype was seen many times. The chain recombines TRBV11-2 with TRBJ1-4; D perhaps matches TRBD1 (6 bases). Germline CDR1 reads SGHAT; CDR2 reads FQNNGV. The CDR3 covers 13 residues. The V and J ends lost 3 bases and 8 bases respectively, with 10 bases between them. CDR3 sequence (DNA): TGTGCCAGCAGCTTGTCTACAGGGGAAAAACTGTTTTTT. Translating gives CASSLSTGEKLFF.

This clonotype appeared a few times. The chain couples TRBV5-1 to TRBJ1-6, with 7 bases that match TRBD1. The CDR3 sequence is 14 residues long. Losses at the gene ends were 4 bases for V and 6 bases for J; bases not matched to a gene: 4. In germline, CDR1 is SGHRS, CDR2 YFSETQ. CDR3 DNA sequence: TGCGCCAGCAGCGCGGGACAGCCTAATTCACCCCTCCACTTT. Residues: CASSAGQPNSPLHF.

Comment on this clonotype: A much larger clone lies a single base off, so this may be a read error. The chain has TRBV20-1 and TRBJ2-7; D is unclear. The germline gives CDR1 DFQATT, CDR2 SNEGSKA (reference sequence). The CDR3 is 14 residues long. V shed 7 bases and J shed 5 bases, with 21 bases lying between them. CDR3 region: CSVATLYHINEQYF. In nucleotides, the CDR3 is TGCAGTGTTGCGACATTATACCATATCAACGAGCAGTACTTC.

This clonotype has a handful of counts. The rearrangement joins TRBV12-3 or TRBV12-4 to TRBJ1-4, with 8 bases matching TRBD1. V dropped 5 bases and J dropped 2; count of bases not matched to a gene: 10. The CDR3 has 17 amino acids. The CDR3 DNA is TGTGCCAGCAGTCCCCGGGACAGGAGGGGGACTAATGAAAAACTGTTTTTT. Its protein is CASSPRDRRGTNEKLFF.

V and J are TRBV2 and TRBJ1-5; TRBD1 matches 11 bases. The ends lost 9 bases at V and 3 bases at J; junction bases unmatched: 10. The CDR3 has 16 residues. CDR1 is SNHLY, CDR2 FYNNEI, per germline. CDR3 sequence (DNA): TGTGCCAGTAAAGAAGGACAGGGGGCATCCAATCAGCCCCAGCATTTT. This encodes CASKEGQGASNQPQHF.